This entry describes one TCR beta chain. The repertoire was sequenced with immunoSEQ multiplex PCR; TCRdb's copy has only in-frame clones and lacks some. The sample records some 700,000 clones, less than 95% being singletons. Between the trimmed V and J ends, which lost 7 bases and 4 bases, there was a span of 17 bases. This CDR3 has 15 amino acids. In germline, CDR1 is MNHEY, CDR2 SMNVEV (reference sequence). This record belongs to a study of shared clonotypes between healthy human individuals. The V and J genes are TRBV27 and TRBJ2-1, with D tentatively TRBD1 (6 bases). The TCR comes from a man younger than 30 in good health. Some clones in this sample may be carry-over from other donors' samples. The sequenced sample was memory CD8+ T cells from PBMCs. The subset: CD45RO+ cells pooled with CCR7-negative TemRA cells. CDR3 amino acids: CASTHGQTGYNEQFF. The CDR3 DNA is TGTGCCAGCACCCACGGACAGACGGGGTACAATGAGCAGTTCTTC.